This T cell receptor beta chain appears in the sequencing data of a study of T cell responses to AZD1222 COVID-19 vaccine. Study-level results: Spike-wide vaccine-associated CD4 TCRs dominated at 160-218 and 743-854.

TCRdb's table, derived via immunoSEQ multiplex PCR, lists solely in-frame clones and lacks some. Among about 26,000 clones listed, around 90% were seen once. The table lists this clone with a count of one. Its specificity is not known. The sequence was obtained from an adult who received the AZD1222 COVID-19 vaccine. This material consisted of peripheral blood, taken 28 days after the second AZD1222 dose.

The CDR3 coding sequence is TGCGCCAGCAGCGCGGGACAGCGTGGAGAAAAACTGTTTTTT. Its protein product is CASSAGQRGEKLFF. The chain uses TRBV5-1 and TRBJ1-4; TRBD1 aligns across 7 bases. This CDR3 has 14 residues. The germline V gene has CDR1 SGHRS and CDR2 YFSETQ. V lost 4 bases, J lost 8 bases, and 8 bases stayed unmatched.